Listed below are T cell receptor beta chains from one sample, sequenced in a study of T cells after somatic rescue of genetic block. Sequencing used immunoSEQ multiplex PCR; TCRdb keeps in-frame clones, though not all of them. The data show more than 12,000 clones, with 70% to 80% seen just once and 12% to 15% held by the top ten. The sample consisted of peripheral blood mononuclear cells (PBMCs). These receptors originate from a boy between 10 and 17 years old. Each CDR3 is given with its conserved first and last residue. Fields, in order: clone size, J gene, D gene, V gene, CDR3 protein, CDR3 DNA. The D gene is left open where the match is weak. For some rows the clone size is stated as once, few or many, or as a class when expanded; others skip it.

>few|TRBJ1-6|-|TRBV28
CASSTYSLSSYNSPLHF
TGTGCCAGCAGTACTTACAGCCTAAGCTCCTATAATTCACCCCTCCACTTT
>-|TRBJ2-4|-|TRBV7-3
CASSPPKERAKNIQYF
TGTGCCAGCAGCCCCCCGAAAGAGAGAGCCAAAAACATTCAGTACTTC
>-|TRBJ2-3|-|TRBV20-1
CSAQGSDTQYF
TGCAGTGCCCAAGGGTCAGATACGCAGTATTTT
>-|TRBJ2-1|-|TRBV11-3
CASSPEFTLRNNEQFF
TGTGCCAGCAGCCCGGAGTTCACTCTAAGAAACAATGAGCAGTTCTTC
>-|TRBJ2-7|TRBD2|TRBV25-1
CASSESSGRYGAYEQYF
TGTGCCAGCAGTGAATCTAGCGGGAGATATGGGGCCTACGAGCAGTACTTC
>-|TRBJ2-1|TRBD1|TRBV10-3
CATLQGGNEQFF
TGTGCCACCTTACAGGGGGGCAATGAGCAGTTCTTC
>-|TRBJ1-4|-|TRBV5-1
CASSLGGTTNEKLFF
TGCGCCAGCAGCTTGGGGGGAACAACTAATGAAAAACTGTTTTTT
>-|TRBJ2-3|-|TRBV5-1
CASSLRMADTQYF
TGCGCCAGCAGCTTGAGAATGGCAGATACGCAGTATTTT
>-|TRBJ2-7|-|TRBV11-1
CASRGTSYEQYF
TGTGCCAGCAGAGGCACTTCCTACGAGCAGTACTTC
>-|TRBJ2-5|TRBD2|TRBV5-4
CASSLPLAGGRQETQYF
TGTGCCAGCAGTTTACCCCTAGCGGGGGGGCGACAAGAGACCCAGTACTTC
>-|TRBJ2-2|-|TRBV5-1
CASSLVGNTGELFF
TGCGCCAGCAGCTTGGTAGGGAACACCGGGGAGCTGTTTTTT
>large|TRBJ2-3|-|TRBV10-3
CAISESMAASTDTQYF
TGTGCCATCAGTGAGTCGATGGCGGCTAGCACAGATACGCAGTATTTT
>-|TRBJ2-2|-|TRBV15
CATSRALGDTGELFF
TGTGCCACCAGCAGAGCCCTGGGGGACACCGGGGAGCTGTTTTTT
>-|TRBJ2-7|-|TRBV5-4
CASSLEGHSYEQYF
TGTGCCAGCAGCTTGGAGGGACACTCCTACGAGCAGTACTTC
>-|TRBJ2-7|-|TRBV6-6
CASTPRGLYEQYF
TGTGCCAGCACTCCCCGTGGGCTCTACGAGCAGTACTTC
>-|TRBJ1-6|-|TRBV5-1
CASSFTTSLAYNSPLHF
TGCGCCAGCAGCTTCACCACATCTTTGGCCTATAATTCACCCCTCCACTTT
>-|TRBJ1-4|-|TRBV6-1
CASRSPRRTNEKLFF
TGTGCCAGCAGGAGTCCCAGGAGAACTAATGAAAAACTGTTTTTT
>-|TRBJ2-3|TRBD2|TRBV7-9
CASSRPTSGTDTQYF
TGTGCCAGCAGCCGTCCGACTAGCGGCACAGATACGCAGTATTTT
>-|TRBJ2-2|-|TRBV19
CASGRGLTGELFF
TGTGCCAGTGGGCGGGGGCTGACCGGGGAGCTGTTTTTT
>few|TRBJ1-5|TRBD1|TRBV18
CASSPPPDRDNQPQHF
TGTGCCAGCTCCCCACCCCCGGACAGGGACAATCAGCCCCAGCATTTT
>-|TRBJ2-3|-|TRBV15
CATSRDGSGTLATQYF
TGTGCCACCAGCAGAGATGGATCCGGGACGCTCGCTACGCAGTATTTT
>-|TRBJ2-3|TRBD1|TRBV7-9
CASSSWDRATDTQYF
TGTGCCAGCAGCTCCTGGGACAGGGCGACAGATACGCAGTATTTT
>-|TRBJ2-1|TRBD1|TRBV11-2
CASSLYWDRAHNEQFF
TGTGCCAGCAGCTTATATTGGGACAGGGCCCACAATGAGCAGTTCTTC
>once|TRBJ2-2|-|TRBV11-1
CAAEGENTGELFF
TGTGCTGCTGAAGGGGAGAACACCGGGGAGCTGTTTTTT
>few|TRBJ1-5|TRBD1|TRBV4-2
CASSQEEGQDHQPQHF
TGTGCCAGCAGCCAAGAGGAGGGACAGGATCATCAGCCCCAGCATTTT
>-|TRBJ1-2|-|TRBV6-5
CASNGGWAYGYTF
TGTGCCAGCAACGGGGGGTGGGCCTATGGCTACACCTTC
>-|TRBJ1-5|-|TRBV28
CASGRTALNQPQHF
TGTGCCAGCGGCCGGACAGCTCTAAATCAGCCCCAGCATTTT
>few|TRBJ2-3|-|TRBV11-2
CASSQQGMGATDTQYF
TGTGCCAGCAGCCAACAGGGAATGGGGGCCACAGATACGCAGTATTTT
>few|TRBJ2-7|TRBD1|TRBV5-1
CASSGGQGAYEQYF
TGCGCCAGCAGCGGGGGACAGGGGGCTTACGAGCAGTACTTC
>-|TRBJ1-4|TRBD1|TRBV7-9
CASSLTGGAGEKLFF
TGTGCCAGCAGCTTGACAGGGGGCGCGGGAGAAAAACTGTTTTTT
>-|TRBJ1-1|TRBD1|TRBV27
CASSLEAGGLNTEAFF
TGTGCCAGCAGTTTAGAGGCAGGGGGTCTGAACACTGAAGCTTTCTTT